The 21 T cell receptor beta chains below all came from one sample that was sequenced in a study of blood T cell repertoires in COVID-19. The table came from immunoSEQ multiplex PCR; TCRdb's copy has only in-frame clones and leaves some out. Among 60,000 to 80,000 clones listed, approximately 78% were seen once. Material for sequencing was PBMCs or T cells enriched from blood (not recorded which). The receptors come from a woman between 40 and 50 years old with acute COVID-19.

Here the CDR3 DNA reads TGTGCCAGCACCTTAGGAGGTAGAAGTGGACAGTCGTTCACAGATACGCAGTATTTT. Encoded protein: CASTLGGRSGQSFTDTQYF. The rearrangement uses TRBV5-4 and TRBJ2-3; a possible D gene is TRBD1 (6 bases). The V end was cut by 6 bases, the J end by 2 bases, with 28 bases between. This CDR3 has 19 residues. Germline CDR1 reads SGHNT; CDR2 reads YYREEE (reference sequence). Full variable domain (remainder filled in from reference TRBV5-4 and TRBJ2-3): ETGVTQSPTHLIKTRGQQVTLRCSSQSGHNTVSWYQQALGQGPQFIFQYYREEENGRGNFPPRFSGLQFPNYSSELNVNALELDDSALYLCASTLGGRSGQSFTDTQYFGPGTRLTVL.

This chain joins TRBV19 and TRBJ2-1, with TRBD1 matching 9 bases. CDR1 is LNHDA, CDR2 SQIVND, per germline (reference sequence). Trimming took 6 bases from V and 1 from J; bases not matched to a gene: 4. The CDR3 has 15 residues. CDR3 nucleotide sequence: TGTGCCAGTAGGACAGGGGGTCTTTCCTACAATGAGCAGTTCTTC. Amino acids: CASRTGGLSYNEQFF.

The gene calls are TRBV28 and TRBJ1-2; perhaps TRBD1 as D (6 bases). The CDR3 runs to 13 residues. Germline V lookup: CDR1 MDHEN, CDR2 SYDVKM. V lost 2 bases and J 8 bases, leaving 12 bases between the germline ends. CDR3 amino acids: CASSLRRGGGYTF. The CDR3 bases are TGTGCCAGCAGTTTAAGAAGAGGGGGAGGCTACACCTTC.

The chain carries TRBV10-3 and TRBJ2-5, with 8 bases fitting TRBD1. J was trimmed by 4 bases and V by 2 bases; bases with no gene match: 3. CDR3 length: 14 amino acids. The germline V gene encodes CDR1 ENHRY and CDR2 SYGVKD. CDR3 amino acids: CAISEGQGVETQYF. The CDR3 nucleotides read TGTGCCATCAGTGAGGGACAGGGAGTAGAGACCCAGTACTTC.

The chain links TRBV11-1 to TRBJ2-1, with a tentative D call TRBD2 (5 bases). V was clipped by 5 bases and J by 0 bases, with 14 bases between them. Germline assignment: CDR1 SGHAT and CDR2 FQDESV (reference sequence). The CDR3 is 16 residues long. DNA for the CDR3: TGTGCCAGCAGCATGCTAGCTCCCGGCTCCTACAATGAGCAGTTCTTC. Translation: CASSMLAPGSYNEQFF.

The rearrangement joins TRBV6-4 to TRBJ2-1; 11 nucleotides line up with TRBD2. The germline V gene has CDR1 MRHNA and CDR2 SNTAGT. V trimming: 3 bases; J trimming: 4 bases; junction bases outside the gene matches: 2. The CDR3 contains 15 residues. The CDR3 coding sequence is TGTGCCAGCAGTGAAGGGACTAGCGGATACAATGAGCAGTTCTTC. Protein sequence: CASSEGTSGYNEQFF.

The chain carries TRBV11-3 and TRBJ2-6; TRBD1 aligns across 7 bases. Looked up from germline, CDR1 is SGHNT and CDR2 is YENEEA. With V trimmed by 6 bases and J by 0 bases, 5 bases remained unmatched. The CDR3 extends over 16 amino acids. CDR3 residues: CASRSGQASGANVLTF. CDR3 bases: TGTGCCAGCAGATCCGGACAGGCCTCTGGGGCCAACGTCCTGACTTTC.

This clone came up a few times. The chain uses TRBV13 and TRBJ2-7; 9 bases are a match to TRBD1. Per the germline V gene, CDR1 is PRHDT and CDR2 is FYEKMQ (reference sequence). The J segment lost 3 bases and the V segment lost 0 bases, leaving 0 bases of the junction unmatched. This CDR3 is built from 14 residues. In DNA, the CDR3 is TGTGCCAGCAGCTTAGGGGACAGGGGCTACGAGCAGTACTTC. This gives the protein CASSLGDRGYEQYF. The variable domain in full, completed from reference TRBV13 and TRBJ2-7, reads AAGVIQSPRHLIKEKRETATLKCYPIPRHDTVYWYQQGPGQDPQFLISFYEKMQSDKGSIPDRFSAQQFSDYHSELNMSSLELGDSALYFCASSLGDRGYEQYFGPGTRLTVT.

The V gene is TRBV5-1, the J gene TRBJ2-3; 7 bases are shared with TRBD2. Germline trimming cut 4 bases from V and 4 bases from J; bases unmatched to any gene: 6. The CDR3 loop spans 14 amino acids. The germline CDR1 and CDR2 sequences are SGHRS and YFSETQ. CDR3 residues: CASSPGGRADTQYF. The CDR3 DNA is TGCGCCAGCAGCCCAGGTGGGAGGGCAGATACGCAGTATTTT.

The rearrangement links TRBV24-1 to TRBJ1-5, with 9 bases that match TRBD1. The germline CDR1 and CDR2 sequences are KGHDR and SFDVKD. CDR3 length equals 16 residues. J was trimmed by 6 bases and V by 4 bases; bases with no gene match: 9. This CDR3 reads CATSETTGGATQPQHF. The CDR3 nucleotides are TGTGCCACCAGTGAGACCACAGGGGGCGCAACTCAGCCCCAGCATTTT.

This clone was detected only a few times. This sequence joins TRBV12-3 or TRBV12-4 and TRBJ1-2; 8 bases match TRBD1. With 6 bases clipped from V and 7 bases from J, the junction kept 4 bases outside the gene matches. The CDR3 totals 12 residues. The CDR3 loop reads CASSPGGGGYTF. The CDR3, as DNA: TGTGCCAGCAGCCCAGGGGGCGGTGGCTACACCTTC.

V gene TRBV5-6 combines with J gene TRBJ2-5, with a weak D call TRBD1 (6 bases). V lost 1 base and J lost 1, with 11 bases in between. Germline CDR1 reads SGHDT; CDR2 reads YYEEEE. The CDR3 runs to 15 residues. CDR3: CASSLNTGIQETQYF. The CDR3 bases are TGTGCCAGCAGCTTGAATACAGGGATCCAAGAGACCCAGTACTTC.

The chain couples TRBV5-1 to TRBJ1-4; no clear D gene. V was clipped by 3 bases and J by 0 bases, with 12 bases between them. Germline CDR1 reads SGHRS; CDR2 reads YFSETQ. The CDR3 totals 16 residues. In DNA form, the CDR3 reads TGCGCCAGCAGCTCCGGCGGAAGACCAACTAATGAAAAACTGTTTTTT. Its protein product is CASSSGGRPTNEKLFF.

This chain connects TRBV4-2 to TRBJ1-6; D may be TRBD1 (6 bases). The CDR3 spans 13 residues. The germline V gene has CDR1 LGHNA and CDR2 YNFKEQ. V was clipped by 4 bases and J by 8 bases, with 9 bases between them. The DNA of the CDR3 is TGTGCCAGCAGCCTATACAGGGATTCACCCCTCCACTTT. Amino acids: CASSLYRDSPLHF.

The V call is TRBV5-4, the J call TRBJ2-3; 7 nucleotides align to TRBD1. V was clipped by 5 bases and J by 6 bases; unmatched bases: 12. Germline loops: CDR1 SGHNT, CDR2 YYREEE (reference sequence). The CDR3 loop spans 15 amino acids. CDR3 amino acids: CASRGAGRGFDTQYF. In DNA form, the CDR3 reads TGTGCCAGCAGGGGAGCAGGCAGGGGGTTTGATACGCAGTATTTT.

This sequence joins TRBV28 and TRBJ1-2; the D gene is possibly TRBD1 (6 bases). CDR3 length: 14 amino acids. CDR1 is MDHEN, CDR2 SYDVKM, per germline. V was clipped by 8 bases and J by 5 bases, with 18 bases between them. For the CDR3, the DNA is TGTGCCAGCGACTACAGGGTGACAGGTTATGGCTACACCTTC. Residues: CASDYRVTGYGYTF.

This clone was detected once. The rearrangement links TRBV29-1 to TRBJ2-7; 7 bases line up with TRBD1. From germline, CDR1 is SQVTM and CDR2 ANQGSEA. With 0 bases clipped from V and 3 bases from J, the junction kept 8 bases outside the gene matches. The CDR3 extends over 15 amino acids. The CDR3: CSVEESLSGGYEQYF. The CDR3 DNA reads TGCAGCGTTGAAGAATCTTTGTCAGGGGGCTACGAGCAGTACTTC.

This chain uses TRBV29-1 with TRBJ1-1, with D unclear. Germline-derived CDR1 and CDR2 are SQVTM and ANQGSEA. The ends were cut back, 7 bases at V and 1 base at J, with 10 bases in the middle. CDR3 length equals 12 residues. The CDR3 nucleotides read TGCAGCGCCGGAGGAGGGAACACTGAAGCTTTCTTT. Translating it yields CSAGGGNTEAFF.

The gene calls are TRBV15 and TRBJ2-3; D is unclear. V lost 0 bases and J lost 5, with 15 bases in between. The length of the CDR3 is 16 residues. Germline CDR1 LNHNV, CDR2 YYDKDF (reference sequence). CDR3 in amino acids: CATSRDPGRRLDTQYF. CDR3 coding DNA: TGTGCCACCAGCAGAGATCCAGGCCGCCGGTTAGATACGCAGTATTTT. Drawing the rest from reference TRBV15 and TRBJ2-3, the complete variable domain is DAMVIQNPRYQVTQFGKPVTLSCSQTLNHNVMYWYQQKSSQAPKLLFHYYDKDFNNEADTPDNFQSRRPNTSFCFLDIRSPGLGDTAMYLCATSRDPGRRLDTQYFGPGTRLTVL.

V usage is TRBV4-2 and J usage is TRBJ2-1; 11 bases are a match to TRBD2. CDR1 is LGHNA, CDR2 YNFKEQ, per germline. With V trimmed by 1 base and J by 4 bases, 3 bases remained unmatched. The CDR3 spans 16 residues. CDR3 region: CASSQVTSGGYNEQFF. CDR3 in DNA: TGTGCCAGCAGCCAAGTAACTAGCGGGGGTTACAATGAGCAGTTCTTC.

This chain connects TRBV18 to TRBJ2-2, with TRBD1 as a possible D gene (6 bases). The CDR3 sequence is 14 residues long. Deletions cut 11 bases from V and 3 bases from J, with 16 bases between. CDR1 and CDR2 from the germline V gene are KGHSH and LQKENI. CDR3 DNA sequence: TGTGCCGGTTGGGGGCCAACGGACACCGGGGAGCTGTTTTTT. As protein: CAGWGPTDTGELFF.